This TCR beta chain was documented in a study of blood T cell repertoires in COVID-19. About the research overall: Samples taken during acute and convalescent COVID-19 were collected in the United States, Italy and Spain. T cells, B-cell-depleted T cells, or PBMCs supplied cDNA or gDNA.

The V end was cut by 6 bases, the J end by 5 bases, with 17 bases between. The CDR3 covers 14 residues. From germline, CDR1 is SNHLY and CDR2 FYNNEI. The authors' processing: Reference gene primer amplification in the assay estimated nucleated cell counts. The protocol was immunoSEQ multiplex PCR, while the TCRdb copy is restricted to in-frame clones and leaves out a portion. From that table come the V and J calls and clone size; the DNA was used to work out D and trimming. The table records about 68,000 clones, 80% to 90% of them present only once. The chain links TRBV2 to TRBJ2-7, with D possibly matching TRBD1 (6 bases). The TCR comes from a woman aged 55-70 years with acute or convalescent COVID-19. Sequencing was performed on peripheral blood. The CDR3 region is CASSVTGTYDEQYF. For the CDR3, the DNA is TGTGCCAGCAGCGTTACCGGGACATACGACGAGCAGTACTTC.